This T cell receptor (beta chain) is from a study of shared clonotypes between healthy human individuals. As for the study in general: Donors had three CD4 naive, three CD4 memory, two CD8 naive and one CD8 memory plate apiece.

This CDR3 region has 12 residues. V gave up 4 bases and J gave up 10 bases; unmatched junction bases: 4. Germline lookup yields CDR1 SEHNR and CDR2 FQNEAQ (reference sequence). General study results and limits: Relative to clonotypes present in all four donors, those not shared had lower generation probabilities. Among donors, the sharing of clonotypes was expected to be influenced by sequencing depth.

Genomic DNA of every subset was divided equally among multiple immunoSEQ plates. Sequencing used immunoSEQ multiplex PCR; TCRdb keeps in-frame clones, though not all of them. The sample has more than 550,000 clones, around 90% seen once; the top ten hold 24%. With respect to this clone: Its matching antigen is unknown.

Naive CD8 cells lacked CD45RO, underwent positive selection for CCR7 and left out terminally differentiated effector memory CD45RA+ cells. The sample comprised naive CD8+ T cells sorted from blood. The J gene is TRBJ2-1, the V gene TRBV7-9, with TRBD1 identical over 7 bases. This clonotype originated in a man aged 30 to 39 in good health. The CDR3 loop reads CASSSPDREQFF. The CDR3 nucleotides read TGTGCCAGCAGCTCCCCGGACAGGGAGCAGTTCTTC.